This T cell receptor beta chain was sequenced for a study of cytomegalovirus exposure and HLA in healthy donors. The PCR contained 60 Vbeta and 13 Jbeta primers. Sequencing used immunoSEQ multiplex PCR; TCRdb keeps in-frame clones, though not all of them. The sample holds approximately 73,000 clones, less than 75% seen once. Trimming took off 2 bases at V and 5 bases at J, with 18 bases between the two ends. CDR3 length equals 17 residues. CDR1 is MGHRA, CDR2 YSYEKL, per germline. General observations from the study: Overall, around 160 TCR beta chains were annotated as cytomegalovirus-associated. Sequencing likely produced, as an artifact, a cluster of highly shared sequence variants. Later analysis suggested most CMV-associated TCR beta chains were HLA-restricted.

Comment on this clone: The target antigen is unknown.

Sequenced: PBMCs. This sequence joins TRBV4-1 and TRBJ1-4; TRBD1 is a possible D gene (5 bases). The sequence derives from a man aged 30-40 years in good health and CMV-seropositive. The CDR3 DNA follows: TGCGCCAGCAGCCAAATGGGCCGCAGGGTGAACAATGAAAAACTGTTTTTT. Its translation is CASSQMGRRVNNEKLFF.